These 9 T cell receptor beta chains came from one sample sequenced in a study of tumor-infiltrating lymphocytes in oesophageal squamous cell carcinoma listed by TCRdb under 2016. The library was obtained by PCR. Sequencing was performed on an Illumina HiSeq 2000. The public reads were reanalyzed by TCRdb: fastp trimming at Q25, MiXCR alignment, in-frame beta chains only. Identical CDR3 protein sequences are pooled into one entry, listed with their most common genes and DNA. The table for this sample lists under 20,000 distinct CDR3 sequences; under 40% of them were counted only once. The ten biggest clones cover approximately 6.3% of the sample. Material for sequencing was blood. Receptors originate from a male donor with esophageal squamous cell carcinoma.

Ten or more counts support this clonotype. V usage is TRBV14 and J usage is TRBJ1-2; D ambiguous. Germline V gene lookup returns CDR1 SGHDN and CDR2 FVKESK. CDR3 size: 14 residues. With 4 bases removed from V and 4 bases from J, the gap between germline ends came to 13 bases. CDR3 nucleotides: TGTGCCAGCAGCCCTATGGGAGAAGGCTATGGCTACACCTTC. Residues: CASSPMGEGYGYTF.

This clonotype was counted many times. This chain uses TRBV12-3 or TRBV12-4 with TRBJ1-6; 7 bases match TRBD1. This CDR3 is 17 amino acids long. With V trimmed by 0 bases and J by 6 bases, 8 bases remained unmatched. The CDR3 here is CASSLAGGTGRNSPLHF. The CDR3 bases are TGTGCCAGCAGTTTAGCAGGGGGCACAGGTCGTAATTCACCCCTCCACTTT.

This chain joins TRBV9 and TRBJ2-3, with D uncertain. Germline CDR1 and CDR2: SGDLS and YYNGEE. Trimming removed 2 bases at V and 2 bases at J, with 3 bases between. The CDR3 sequence is 12 residues long. CDR3 in DNA: TGTGCCAGCAGCGTCAACACAGATACGCAGTATTTT. It codes for CASSVNTDTQYF.

The chain joins TRBV12-3 or TRBV12-4 to TRBJ2-2, with 8 bases identical to TRBD1. The CDR3 extends over 15 amino acids. J was trimmed by 4 bases and V by 5 bases; bases with no gene match: 6. CDR3 amino acids: CASSTRTGPTGELFF. The CDR3 bases are TGTGCCAGCAGTACTCGGACAGGGCCCACCGGGGAGCTGTTTTTT.

This chain joins TRBV10-3 and TRBJ2-7; 13 bases align to TRBD2. From germline, CDR1 is ENHRY and CDR2 SYGVKD. J was trimmed by 5 bases and V by 1 base; bases with no gene match: 8. This CDR3 is 17 amino acids long. The CDR3 loop is CAISEYLGLAGVNEQYF. Here the CDR3 DNA reads TGTGCCATCAGTGAGTATTTAGGACTAGCGGGAGTCAACGAGCAGTACTTC.

This clonotype is deemed medium-sized (0.01 to 0.1%). The V call is TRBV11-2, the J call TRBJ1-2; D is possibly TRBD1 (5 bases). CDR1 is SGHAT and CDR2 is FQNNGV in the germline V gene. The V end lost 0 bases, the J end lost 5 bases, and 13 bases lay between the germline ends. The CDR3 has 15 amino acids. This chain's CDR3 is CASSLDPSGSYGYTF. Here the CDR3 DNA reads TGTGCCAGCAGCTTAGATCCATCAGGGTCGTATGGCTACACCTTC. Complete variable domain (other parts from reference TRBV11-2 and TRBJ1-2): EAGVAQSPRYKIIEKRQSVAFWCNPISGHATLYWYQQILGQGPKLLIQFQNNGVVDDSQLPKDRFSAERLKGVDSTLKIQPAKLEDSAVYLCASSLDPSGSYGYTFGSGTRLTVV.

The rearrangement uses TRBV9 and TRBJ2-1, with 8 positions matching TRBD2. CDR1 is SGDLS, CDR2 YYNGEE, per germline. The CDR3 covers 16 residues. Trimming took 0 bases from V and 13 from J; bases not matched to a gene: 15. CDR3 in amino acids: CASSVEAAGVQETQFF. In nucleotides, the CDR3 is TGTGCCAGCAGCGTAGAGGCAGCGGGGGTACAAGAGACCCAGTTCTTC. Looking up the rest from reference TRBV9 and TRBJ2-1 gives the full variable domain: DSGVTQTPKHLITATGQRVTLRCSPRSGDLSVYWYQQSLDQGLQFLIQYYNGEERAKGNILERFSAQQFPDLHSELNLSSLELGDSALYFCASSVEAAGVQETQFFGPGTRLTVL.

This chain joins TRBV7-1 and TRBJ2-1; D might be TRBD1 (6 bases). Judging by the DNA end, TRBJ2-5 fits better; the J call may be wrong. TRBV7-1 is an ORF for which the function is uncertain. CDR3 length: 14 amino acids. Here the CDR3 DNA reads TGTGCCAGCAGCGAGGGACACCGTCAAGAGACCCAGTACTTC. Its translation: CASSEGHRQETQYF.

This clonotype has a single count. This chain links TRBV3-1 with TRBJ2-5, with D hard to call. The CDR3 sequence is 11 residues long. V dropped 1 base and J dropped 14 bases, with 11 bases sitting between them. The germline V gene encodes CDR1 LGHDT and CDR2 YNNKEL (reference sequence). The CDR3 here is CASSQVNVAYF. In nucleotides, the CDR3 is TGTGCCAGCAGCCAAGTCAATGTGGCTTACTTC.